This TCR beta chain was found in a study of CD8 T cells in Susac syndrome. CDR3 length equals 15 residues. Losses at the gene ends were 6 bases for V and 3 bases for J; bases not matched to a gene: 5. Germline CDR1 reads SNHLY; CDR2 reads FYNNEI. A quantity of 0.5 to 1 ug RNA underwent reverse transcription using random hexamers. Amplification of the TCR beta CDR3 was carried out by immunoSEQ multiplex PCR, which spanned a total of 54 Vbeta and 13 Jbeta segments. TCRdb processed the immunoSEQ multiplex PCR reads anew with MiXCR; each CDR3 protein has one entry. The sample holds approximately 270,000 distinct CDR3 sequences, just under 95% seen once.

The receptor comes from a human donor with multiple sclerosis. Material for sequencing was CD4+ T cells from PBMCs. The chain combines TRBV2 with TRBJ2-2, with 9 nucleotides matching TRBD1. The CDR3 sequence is CASREGTGYTGELFF. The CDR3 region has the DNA TGTGCCAGCAGGGAGGGGACAGGGTACACCGGGGAGCTGTTTTTT.